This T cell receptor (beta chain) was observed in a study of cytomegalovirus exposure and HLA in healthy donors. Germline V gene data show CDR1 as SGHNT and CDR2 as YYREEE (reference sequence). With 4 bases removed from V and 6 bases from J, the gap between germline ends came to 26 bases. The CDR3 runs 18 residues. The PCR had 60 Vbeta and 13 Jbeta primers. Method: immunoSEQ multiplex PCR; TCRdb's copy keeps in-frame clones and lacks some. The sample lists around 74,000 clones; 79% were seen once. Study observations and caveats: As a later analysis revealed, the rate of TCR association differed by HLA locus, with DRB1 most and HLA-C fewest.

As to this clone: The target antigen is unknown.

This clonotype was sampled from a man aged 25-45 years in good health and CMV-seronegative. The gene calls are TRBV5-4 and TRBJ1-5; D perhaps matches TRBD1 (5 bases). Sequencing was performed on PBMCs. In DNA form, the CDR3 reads TGTGCCAGCAGCCTCTCGACCCAGACAGATACTTTAGGTCAGCCCCAGCATTTT. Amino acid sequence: CASSLSTQTDTLGQPQHF.